This TCR beta chain was identified during a study of blood T cell repertoires in COVID-19. About the study: The study drew acute and convalescent COVID-19 samples from the United States, Italy and Spain. From T cells, B-cell-depleted T cells, or PBMCs came the material, which was cDNA or gDNA.

Per the original methods: Nucleated cell counts were estimated from reference gene primer amplification. Here immunoSEQ multiplex PCR was the method, and the copy in TCRdb shows in-frame clones only, minus some. V, J and clone size are those of that table, while D and trimming were read from the DNA. Of about 30,000 clones listed, approximately 90% are singletons. The CDR3 contains 16 residues. Germline CDR1 and CDR2: SGHTS and YDEGEE. J lost 9 bases, V lost 0 bases, and 10 bases had no gene match. The genes are TRBV5-8 and TRBJ2-1; the match to TRBD2 covers 9 bases. The origin of this receptor is a man between 60 and 70 years old with active COVID-19. Sequencing was performed on peripheral blood. As DNA, the CDR3 is TGTGCCAGCAGCTTGGCGTTAGCGGGGGCCGGGAGTGAGCAGTTCTTC. Protein: CASSLALAGAGSEQFF.